This T cell receptor (beta chain) derives from a study of T cell changes during pregnancy in multiple sclerosis. Here immunoSEQ multiplex PCR was the method, and the copy in TCRdb shows in-frame clones only, minus some. Among about 58,000 clones, 91% were seen once, and the ten largest hold almost 0.5%. Germline values: CDR1 SGHNT, CDR2 YENEEA. The CDR3 runs to 12 residues. V lost 4 bases to trimming and J lost 9 bases, with 10 bases between them. Specimen: CD4+ T cells from peripheral blood mononuclear cells, collected after pregnancy. The genes are TRBV11-3 and TRBJ1-5, with D hard to call. The receptor was derived from a female donor in good health, enrolled as a control in a pregnancy study. The chain's CDR3 is CASSSSNGPQHF. In nucleotides, the CDR3 is TGTGCCAGCAGCTCTTCTAACGGGCCCCAGCATTTT.